The next 2 T cell receptor beta chains were all read from a single sample in a study of blood T cell repertoires in COVID-19. Repertoires were generated with immunoSEQ multiplex PCR, while TCRdb's copy carries only in-frame clones and drops some. The data show 250,000 to 350,000 clones, with approximately 83% seen just once and approximately 4% held by the top ten. Sequencing input: PBMCs or T cells enriched from blood (not recorded which). These receptors all stem from a woman in her 30s who had recovered from COVID-19.

The V and J genes are TRBV5-5 and TRBJ2-7; 7 bases are shared with TRBD1. CDR1 is SGHKS, CDR2 YYEKEE, per germline (reference sequence). The CDR3 is 14 amino acids. Germline trimming cut 5 bases from V and 2 bases from J; bases unmatched to any gene: 7. CDR3 loop: CASSSGTATYEQYF. The DNA for the CDR3 is TGTGCCAGCAGTTCCGGGACAGCAACCTACGAGCAGTACTTC.

The chain employs TRBV28 and TRBJ1-3; D not certain. Trimming pared 3 bases from V and 1 base from J, leaving 7 bases between. The CDR3 runs to 14 residues. The germline V gene encodes CDR1 MDHEN and CDR2 SYDVKM. The DNA for the CDR3 is TGTGCCAGCAGTTTTCGAGTATCTGGAAACACCATATATTTT. It codes for CASSFRVSGNTIYF.